One sample yielded the 22 T cell receptor beta chains listed below, sequenced in a study of T-cell reconstitution after alpha-beta-depleted transplantation in children (dated by TCRdb to about 2016). Libraries were constructed by PCR. Sequencing instrument: Illumina HiSeq 2500. TCR library preparation used molecular barcoding, with unique molecular identifiers applied to normalize quantification of the TCRbeta repertoire. The public reads were reanalyzed by TCRdb: fastp trimming at Q25, MiXCR alignment, in-frame beta chains only. Rows are unified per CDR3 protein, each entry keeping the most common DNA and genes. Present in this sample are about 420,000 distinct CDR3 sequences, approximately 10% of which were seen just once. The ten largest make up 4.5% to 6% of the sample. Specimen: PBMCs from the stem cell graft donor, collected from the stem cell graft. Receptors were obtained from a human donor who donated a stem cell graft to a child with acute myeloid leukemia.

Details on this clonotype: One junction end disagrees with the germline gene, perhaps due to a read error. The V and J genes are TRBV10-2 and TRBJ2-4; 11 bases fit TRBD2. Looked up from germline, CDR1 is WSHSY and CDR2 is SAAADI. The CDR3 is 14 amino acids. CDR3 sequence reads: CASSTTSGGNSQYF. The CDR3 nucleotides read TGCGCCAGCAGCACTACTAGCGGGGGAAACAGTCAGTACTTC.

This clonotype was observed a few times. The V gene is TRBV4-3, the J gene TRBJ1-6; no clear D gene. Looked up from germline, CDR1 is LGHNA and CDR2 is YSLEER. V lost 0 bases to trimming and J lost 7 bases, with 4 bases between them. The length of the CDR3 is 13 residues. Here the CDR3 reads CASSQDVNSPLHF. The CDR3, as DNA: TGCGCCAGCAGCCAAGATGTAAATTCACCCCTCCACTTT.

This rearrangement joins TRBV6-2 or TRBV6-3 to TRBJ2-4; D is perhaps TRBD1 or TRBD2 (5 bases each). CDR1 and CDR2 from the germline V gene are MNHEY and SVGEGT. V was shortened by 0 bases and J by 3 bases, with 18 bases between the two germline ends. CDR3 length: 18 amino acids. CDR3 sequence: CASSYSKMRSGGKNIQYF. The CDR3 DNA reads as TGTGCCAGCAGTTACTCGAAAATGCGGAGTGGGGGCAAAAACATTCAGTACTTC.

This clonotype showed up just a few times. The rearrangement uses TRBV6-2 or TRBV6-3 and TRBJ2-5, with unresolved D. Trimming shortened V by 6 bases and J by 5 bases, and 13 bases separated the two germline ends. CDR1 and CDR2 (germline): MNHEY, SVGEGT. The CDR3 has 13 residues. The CDR3 DNA sequence: TGTGCCAGCAGCCTAGGGCCGGTGGAGACCCAGTACTTC. It translates to CASSLGPVETQYF.

The chain carries TRBV12-3 or TRBV12-4 and TRBJ2-1; 9 bases line up with TRBD2. This CDR3 is 16 amino acids long. Trimming at V came to 3 bases and at J to 6 bases, leaving 9 bases not matched to a gene. CDR3: CASSFRGGGASNEQFF. The CDR3 nucleotides read TGTGCCAGCAGTTTTCGGGGCGGGGGGGCCTCCAATGAGCAGTTCTTC.

Ten or more counts support this clonotype. CDR3 DNA: TGCAGTGCTAGGGCCCCGGGTGGGGCCACCGGGGAGCTGTTTTTT. Protein sequence: CSARAPGGATGELFF. V and J are TRBV20-1 and TRBJ2-2, with D possibly TRBD1 on 5 matching bases. Per germline, CDR1 DFQATT and CDR2 SNEGSKA (reference sequence). There are 15 residues in the CDR3. V dropped 3 bases and J dropped 4 bases, with 15 bases sitting between them.

The chain links TRBV4-1 to TRBJ2-1; D uncertain. Deletions cut 0 bases from V and 15 bases from J, with 12 bases between. This CDR3 is built from 12 residues. CDR1 MGHRA and CDR2 YSYEKL come from the germline V gene. CDR3 coding DNA: TGCGCCAGCAGCCAAGATAGGCGCACACTGTTCTTC. It specifies CASSQDRRTLFF.

As for this clonotype: At one of its ends the junction is not consistent with the germline gene, which may arise from a read error. The V and J genes are TRBV18 and TRBJ1-5; no definite D call. Germline loops: CDR1 KGHSH, CDR2 LQKENI. The CDR3 is made up of 15 amino acids. CDR3 amino acids: CASSPPPGSNQPEHF. The CDR3 DNA follows: TGTGCCAGCTCACCACCGCCGGGAAGCAATCAGCCCGAGCATTTT.

The chain combines TRBV7-9 with TRBJ1-2, with TRBD1 identical over 11 bases. The CDR3 length is 13 residues. Trimming cost V 5 bases and J 13 bases; bases outside gene matches: 9. From germline, CDR1 is SEHNR and CDR2 FQNEAQ (reference sequence). CDR3 sequence (DNA): TGTGCCAGCAGCGCGGGACAGGGGGGAGCGTGCACCTTC. Its translation: CASSAGQGGACTF.

The chain is built from TRBV6-1 and TRBJ2-7; 15 bases map to TRBD2. The CDR3 totals 15 residues. J lost 7 bases, V lost 4 bases, and 5 bases had no gene match. Germline V gene lookup returns CDR1 MNHNS and CDR2 SASEGT. Written as DNA, the CDR3 is TGTGCCAGCAGTGCCTGGACTAGCGGGAGGGTGGAGCAGTACTTC. This translates into CASSAWTSGRVEQYF.

In its sample, this clonotype was seen a few times. The genes are TRBV20-1 and TRBJ2-3; 8 bases map to TRBD2. Germline CDR1 and CDR2: DFQATT and SNEGSKA (reference sequence). The V and J ends lost 7 bases and 1 base, in that order; junction bases with no gene match: 4. This CDR3 comprises 13 residues. In DNA form, the CDR3 reads TGCAGTGTTCGAGCGGGAGGCACAGATACGCAGTATTTT. Amino acids: CSVRAGGTDTQYF.

This clonotype occurred many times. V usage is TRBV7-2 and J usage is TRBJ2-3, with 9 bases aligning to TRBD2. Trimming cost V 6 bases and J 4 bases; bases outside gene matches: 11. Germline CDR1 reads SGHTA; CDR2 reads FQGNSA. The CDR3 has 16 amino acids. CDR3 nucleotide sequence: TGTGCCAGCAGTCGATCTAGCGGGACGACCTCAGATACGCAGTATTTT. Translating it yields CASSRSSGTTSDTQYF. Combining the CDR3 with reference TRBV7-2 and TRBJ2-3 gives the whole variable domain GAGVSQSPSNKVTEKGKDVELRCDPISGHTALYWYRQSLGQGLEFLIYFQGNSAPDKSGLPSDRFSAERTGGSVSTLTIQRTQQEDSAVYLCASSRSSGTTSDTQYFGPGTRLTVL.

The chain links TRBV20-1 to TRBJ1-2; unclear D gene. This CDR3 has 11 amino acids. Germline V gene data show CDR1 as DFQATT and CDR2 as SNEGSKA (reference sequence). Trimming stripped 3 bases from V and 7 bases from J, with 9 bases between. The CDR3 loop is CSASPGVGYTF. CDR3 in DNA: TGCAGTGCTAGTCCTGGGGTTGGCTACACCTTC.

The J gene is TRBJ2-1, the V gene TRBV20-1; tentative D call: TRBD1 (6 bases). The CDR3 is 16 amino acids. Trimming shortened V by 3 bases and J by 2 bases, and 17 bases separated the two germline ends. The germline CDR1 and CDR2 sequences are DFQATT and SNEGSKA (reference sequence). The CDR3 DNA follows: TGCAGTGCTAGGGTGCCGGGACACCCGGCCTACAATGAGCAGTTCTTC. Amino acids: CSARVPGHPAYNEQFF.

The chain uses TRBV6-1 and TRBJ1-3; D possibly corresponds to TRBD1 (5 bases). Per the germline V gene, CDR1 is MNHNS and CDR2 is SASEGT. Trimming removed 7 bases at V and 0 bases at J, with 13 bases between. CDR3 size: 15 residues. This CDR3 reads CASKYDRSSGNTIYF. The CDR3 region has the DNA TGTGCCAGCAAATATGACAGAAGCTCTGGAAACACCATATATTTT.

This clonotype was seen only a few times. The J gene is TRBJ2-5, the V gene TRBV11-2; TRBD1 aligns across 7 bases. The CDR3 is 13 amino acids. The germline V gene has CDR1 SGHAT and CDR2 FQNNGV. The V and J ends lost 4 bases and 6 bases, in that order; junction bases with no gene match: 5. The CDR3 loop is CASSSNRGQTQYF. As DNA, the CDR3 is TGTGCCAGCAGCTCCAACAGGGGACAGACCCAGTACTTC. Filled out from reference TRBV11-2 and TRBJ2-5, the complete variable domain reads EAGVAQSPRYKIIEKRQSVAFWCNPISGHATLYWYQQILGQGPKLLIQFQNNGVVDDSQLPKDRFSAERLKGVDSTLKIQPAKLEDSAVYLCASSSNRGQTQYFGPGTRLLVL.

The V and J genes are TRBV7-8 and TRBJ1-2; 7 nucleotides line up with TRBD1. This CDR3 has 16 amino acids. Germline assignment: CDR1 SGHVS and CDR2 FQNEAQ. V trimming: 3 bases; J trimming: 7 bases; junction bases outside the gene matches: 14. This CDR3 reads CASSLGEGARIGGYTF. CDR3 in DNA: TGTGCCAGCAGCTTGGGGGAGGGGGCGCGGATTGGTGGCTACACCTTC.

This clonotype has just a few counts. The J gene is TRBJ2-7, the V gene TRBV29-1, with 8 bases that match TRBD2. Looked up from germline, CDR1 is SQVTM and CDR2 is ANQGSEA. The ends lost 7 bases at V and 7 bases at J; junction bases unmatched: 6. The CDR3 extends over 11 amino acids. The CDR3 is CSARREAEQYF. CDR3 DNA sequence: TGCAGCGCCCGGCGGGAGGCAGAGCAGTACTTC.

This clonotype was detected only a few times. The CDR3 here is CSASSGQVNEKLFF. The CDR3 DNA reads TGCAGTGCCAGCTCGGGACAGGTTAATGAAAAACTGTTTTTT. This chain links TRBV20-1 with TRBJ1-4, with TRBD1 identical over 8 bases. The V gene's germline CDR1 is DFQATT and CDR2 SNEGSKA (reference sequence). CDR3 length: 14 amino acids. The V gene end was trimmed by 6 bases and the J gene end by 4 bases; junction bases not matched to a gene: 7.

In this sample, this clonotype turned up many times. This sequence joins TRBV12-3 or TRBV12-4 and TRBJ1-2; D ambiguous. V was clipped by 5 bases and J by 4 bases, with 11 bases between them. This CDR3 is 13 amino acids long. CDR3 region: CASSRNGPYGYTF. CDR3 in DNA: TGTGCCAGCAGTAGAAACGGACCCTATGGCTACACCTTC.

The chain recombines TRBV5-1 with TRBJ2-2, with TRBD1 identical over 12 bases. The ends lost 2 bases at V and 5 bases at J; junction bases unmatched: 7. CDR3 length: 17 residues. CDR1 and CDR2 from the germline V gene are SGHRS and YFSETQ. The CDR3 spells CASSLGTGGTSTGELFF. The CDR3, as DNA: TGCGCCAGCAGCTTAGGGACAGGGGGCACGAGTACCGGGGAGCTGTTTTTT.

This chain connects TRBV19 to TRBJ2-7, with D unresolved. V was shortened by 6 bases and J by 5 bases, with 5 bases between the two germline ends. Germline V gives CDR1 LNHDA, CDR2 SQIVND (reference sequence). This CDR3 is 10 amino acids long. CDR3 sequence: CASRGNEQYF. The CDR3 region has the DNA TGTGCCAGTAGAGGGAACGAGCAGTACTTC.